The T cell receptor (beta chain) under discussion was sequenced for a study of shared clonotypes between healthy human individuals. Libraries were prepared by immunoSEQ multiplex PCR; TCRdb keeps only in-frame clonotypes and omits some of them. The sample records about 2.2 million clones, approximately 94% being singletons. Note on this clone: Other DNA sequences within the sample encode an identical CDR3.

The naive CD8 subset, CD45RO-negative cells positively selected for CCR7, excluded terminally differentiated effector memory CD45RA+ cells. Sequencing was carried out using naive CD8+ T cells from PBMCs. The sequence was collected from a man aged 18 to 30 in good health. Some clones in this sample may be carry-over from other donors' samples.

The CDR3 DNA reads as TGCGCCAGCAGCCAAGGGGACCACTACGAGCAGTACTTC. It specifies CASSQGDHYEQYF. The J gene is TRBJ2-7, the V gene TRBV4-1, with D perhaps given as TRBD1 or TRBD2 (5 bases each). Per the germline V gene, CDR1 is MGHRA and CDR2 is YSYEKL. The CDR3 is made up of 13 amino acids. V was clipped by 1 base and J by 3 bases, with 7 bases between them.